This TCR beta chain was profiled in a study of T cells in Graves' hyperthyroidism and ophthalmopathy. The CDR3 is 12 amino acids. Germline V lookup: CDR1 ENHRY, CDR2 SYGVKD. V gave up 6 bases and J gave up 6 bases, with 11 bases separating them. The sample holds many counts of this clonotype. The CDR3 regions of TCR beta were amplified from RNA transcripts. Carried out on the TCR CDR3, a first-round RT-PCR used the HTBI primer set. MiXCR, applied by TCRdb to the multiplex PCR reads, yields one record per CDR3 protein. Among hundreds of thousands of distinct CDR3 sequences listed, 16% were seen once. What was sequenced was blood. The clonotype was recovered from a woman in her late teens or twenties with Graves' ophthalmopathy. J is TRBJ1-1 and V is TRBV10-3, with D possibly matching TRBD1 (5 bases). The chain's CDR3 is CAISTGGAEAFF. In nucleotides, the CDR3 is TGTGCCATCAGCACCGGGGGGGCTGAAGCTTTCTTT.